What follows are 8 T cell receptor beta chains derived from one specimen sequenced in a study of blood T cells in healthy people across ages. A second roughly 6 to 11 cycle PCR used barcoded and J-beta primers. TCRdb re-called the 5' RACE reads through MiXCR, storing one row per CDR3 protein. In the table there are around 780,000 distinct CDR3 sequences, roughly 26% of which are singletons. This same sample was also part of a study on T cells of mothers and their children.

The sequenced sample was blood. Receptor source: a boy under 18 in good health.

This clonotype was observed many times. J is TRBJ2-7 and V is TRBV18; D may be TRBD1 or TRBD2 (5 bases each). This CDR3 is built from 14 residues. V lost 6 bases and J 6 bases, leaving 18 bases between the germline ends. Germline CDR1 and CDR2: KGHSH and LQKENI. Here the CDR3 reads CASSPRQGPPEQYF. CDR3 sequence (DNA): TGTGCCAGCTCCCCCAGGCAGGGACCACCCGAGCAGTACTTC.

This clonotype occurred once. The V and J genes are TRBV25-1 and TRBJ2-3; D is ambiguous. The germline V gene has CDR1 MGHDK and CDR2 SYGVNS. This CDR3 is 15 amino acids long. V was trimmed by 1 base and J by 2 bases, leaving 10 bases between them. CDR3 in amino acids: CASSESGSLTDTQYF. The CDR3 DNA reads TGTGCCAGCAGTGAATCGGGCAGCCTCACAGATACGCAGTATTTT.

The V call is TRBV10-3, the J call TRBJ1-2; D is undetermined. Germline values: CDR1 ENHRY, CDR2 SYGVKD. The CDR3 length is 14 residues. V lost 6 bases, J lost 2 bases, and 13 bases lay in between. CDR3 bases: TGTGCCATCAGGATGGGAACGCCAAACTATGGCTACACCTTC. This encodes CAIRMGTPNYGYTF.

This chain links TRBV7-3 with TRBJ2-5; 10 bases align to TRBD2. This CDR3 is 16 amino acids long. V shed 3 bases and J 1 base; nucleotides not matched to a gene: 5. In germline, CDR1 is SGHTA, CDR2 FQGTGA. CDR3 bases: TGTGCCAGCAGCTTGAGGGCTAGCGGGGGCCAAGAGACCCAGTACTTC. Its protein is CASSLRASGGQETQYF. Full variable domain (outside the CDR3, taken from reference TRBV7-3 and TRBJ2-5): GAGVSQTPSNKVTEKGKYVELRCDPISGHTALYWYRQSLGQGPEFLIYFQGTGAADDSGLPNDRFFAVRPEGSVSTLKIQRTERGDSAVYLCASSLRASGGQETQYFGPGTRLLVL.

V gene TRBV10-1 combines with J gene TRBJ2-1; 11 nucleotides agree with TRBD2. The CDR3 extends over 15 amino acids. CDR1 and CDR2 from the germline V gene are WNHNN and SYGVQD (reference sequence). With 6 bases clipped from V and 3 bases from J, the junction kept 4 bases outside the gene matches. CDR3 amino acids: CASRSGTSGYNEQFF. The DNA for the CDR3 is TGCGCCAGCAGAAGCGGGACTAGCGGCTACAATGAGCAGTTCTTC.

This clonotype came up a few times. The chain recombines TRBV27 with TRBJ2-5; the D gene is possibly TRBD1 (5 bases). The tail of the sequence fits TRBJ2-7 better, so the J call may be wrong. CDR3 length: 15 residues. CDR1 is MNHEY, CDR2 SMNVEV, per germline (reference sequence). The CDR3 loop reads CASSSEAGSSYEQYF. CDR3 nucleotides: TGTGCCAGCAGTTCAGAGGCAGGGTCGTCCTACGAGCAGTACTTC.

This clonotype was counted between two and nine times. V usage is TRBV19 and J usage is TRBJ1-5; a possible D gene is TRBD1 (6 bases). Germline lookup yields CDR1 LNHDA and CDR2 SQIVND (reference sequence). The V end lost 6 bases, the J end lost 4 bases, and 16 bases lay between the germline ends. The CDR3 sequence is 15 residues long. In nucleotides, the CDR3 is TGTGCCAGTAGCCCTTCGAGGGGGGGGAATCAGCCCCAGCATTTT. Its translation is CASSPSRGGNQPQHF.

This clonotype was seen just once. The J gene is TRBJ2-1, the V gene TRBV4-1, with 7 nucleotides matching TRBD1. TRBJ2-5 explains the end of the DNA better; the J call may be wrong. The germline CDR1 and CDR2 sequences are MGHRA and YSYEKL. The CDR3 is 15 amino acids. CDR3 DNA sequence: TGCGCCAGCAGCTCAGGGGGATTTTTCCAAGAGACCCAGTACTTC. It specifies CASSSGGFFQETQYF.